The 18 T cell receptor beta chains below come from one sample, sequenced in a study of blood T cell repertoires in COVID-19. Profiling relied on immunoSEQ multiplex PCR, and the TCRdb table lists in-frame clones only, not all of them. The table lists 250,000 to 400,000 clones, around 85% of them singletons. The sample taken for sequencing was PBMCs or T cells enriched from blood (not recorded which). The receptor set was obtained from a young woman who had been exposed to COVID-19.

The V and J genes are TRBV9 and TRBJ1-1, with D uncertain. Trimming removed 1 base from V and 1 base from J, with 5 bases in between. CDR3 length equals 13 residues. The V gene's germline CDR1 is SGDLS and CDR2 YYNGEE. The CDR3 DNA is TGTGCCAGCAGCGTATCCGGGAACACTGAAGCTTTCTTT. Translating gives CASSVSGNTEAFF. Full variable domain (missing parts from reference TRBV9 and TRBJ1-1): DSGVTQTPKHLITATGQRVTLRCSPRSGDLSVYWYQQSLDQGLQFLIQYYNGEERAKGNILERFSAQQFPDLHSELNLSSLELGDSALYFCASSVSGNTEAFFGQGTRLTVV.

The chain employs TRBV4-1 and TRBJ2-3, with D maybe TRBD1 (5 bases). This CDR3 region has 15 residues. The germline V gene encodes CDR1 MGHRA and CDR2 YSYEKL. The V and J ends lost 1 base and 1 base respectively, with 9 bases between them. The CDR3 nucleotides are TGCGCCAGCAGCCAAGGTTCCAGGGGCACAGATACGCAGTATTTT. Translation: CASSQGSRGTDTQYF.

This clone was seen more than once but under ten times. The V and J genes are TRBV27 and TRBJ2-7; possibly TRBD2 for D (5 bases). In germline, CDR1 is MNHEY, CDR2 SMNVEV (reference sequence). V lost 2 bases and J 1 base, leaving 12 bases between the germline ends. This CDR3 is built from 15 residues. CDR3 nucleotide sequence: TGTGCCAGCAGTTTACCCGGGGTCGCATCCTACGAGCAGTACTTC. It translates to CASSLPGVASYEQYF.

The V call is TRBV28, the J call TRBJ1-2; tentatively, D is TRBD1 (5 bases). The CDR3 loop spans 16 amino acids. V dropped 5 bases and J dropped 1 base, with 17 bases sitting between them. CDR1 MDHEN and CDR2 SYDVKM come from the germline V gene. The CDR3 loop reads CASSILTDPINYGYTF. CDR3 nucleotides: TGTGCCAGCAGTATCTTGACAGACCCGATTAACTATGGCTACACCTTC.

This chain uses TRBV4-1 with TRBJ1-2; a weak D match, TRBD1 (6 bases). The CDR3 length is 18 residues. Germline V CDR1 and CDR2: MGHRA, YSYEKL. With 1 base removed from V and 0 bases from J, the gap between germline ends came to 18 bases. The CDR3 nucleotides are TGCGCCAGCAGCCAAGTAGAGTTGGGGGCGGGAGCTAACTATGGCTACACCTTC. This translates into CASSQVELGAGANYGYTF.

The chain joins TRBV13 to TRBJ2-1, with 11 positions matching TRBD2. V was clipped by 0 bases and J by 6 bases; unmatched bases: 7. CDR3 size: 17 residues. In germline, CDR1 is PRHDT, CDR2 FYEKMQ (reference sequence). CDR3 amino acids: CASSLGVRSGRVNEQFF. CDR3 in DNA: TGTGCCAGCAGCTTAGGCGTACGTAGCGGGAGGGTCAATGAGCAGTTCTTC.

The gene calls are TRBV19 and TRBJ2-1, with 9 bases fitting TRBD2. The length of the CDR3 is 15 residues. The V gene's germline CDR1 is LNHDA and CDR2 SQIVND (reference sequence). V shed 8 bases and J 7 bases; nucleotides not matched to a gene: 12. CDR3 sequence: CASSLLAGRGNEQFF. CDR3 bases: TGTGCCAGTTCCCTTCTAGCGGGGAGGGGGAATGAGCAGTTCTTC.

The chain links TRBV5-1 to TRBJ1-2; 7 positions agree with TRBD1. This CDR3 contains 14 residues. Germline V lookup: CDR1 SGHRS, CDR2 YFSETQ. V lost 4 bases, J lost 4 bases, and 7 bases stayed unmatched. CDR3 sequence reads: CASSAPDRFYGYTF. The CDR3 DNA follows: TGCGCCAGCAGCGCACCGGACAGGTTCTATGGCTACACCTTC.

This chain uses TRBV28 with TRBJ2-7; no definite D call. This CDR3 region has 12 residues. V lost 6 bases, J lost 5 bases, and 11 bases lay in between. Per the germline V gene, CDR1 is MDHEN and CDR2 is SYDVKM. The CDR3 region has the DNA TGTGCCAGCAGCCCCCTCGCGGACGAGCAGTACTTC. The encoded protein is CASSPLADEQYF.

This clone showed up just once. This rearrangement joins TRBV30 to TRBJ1-1; 7 positions agree with TRBD1. Germline assignment: CDR1 GTSNPN and CDR2 SVGIG (reference sequence). There are 16 residues in the CDR3. J was trimmed by 1 base and V by 1 base; bases with no gene match: 9. The CDR3 is CAWSGHPGQRNTEAFF. The CDR3 DNA is TGTGCCTGGAGTGGGCACCCGGGACAGAGGAACACTGAAGCTTTCTTT. Supplemented by reference TRBV30 and TRBJ1-1, the full variable domain reads SQTIHQWPATLVQPVGSPLSLECTVEGTSNPNLYWYRQAAGRGLQLLFYSVGIGQISSEVPQNLSASRPQDRQFILSSKKLLLSDSGFYLCAWSGHPGQRNTEAFFGQGTRLTVV.

The rearrangement links TRBV27 to TRBJ1-6; 7 positions agree with TRBD1. The CDR3 is made up of 14 amino acids. With 6 bases clipped from V and 9 bases from J, the junction kept 8 bases outside the gene matches. Germline V lookup: CDR1 MNHEY, CDR2 SMNVEV (reference sequence). The CDR3 loop is CASRWTGSRSPLHF. CDR3 nucleotides: TGTGCCAGCAGATGGACAGGCTCACGTTCACCCCTCCACTTT.

The CDR3 DNA sequence: TGCAGTGCTAGTGCTATCCGGGTCAGTTATAGCAATCAGCCCCAGCATTTT. As protein: CSASAIRVSYSNQPQHF. V gene TRBV20-1 combines with J gene TRBJ1-5, with unresolved D. The length of the CDR3 is 17 residues. Per the germline V gene, CDR1 is DFQATT and CDR2 is SNEGSKA (reference sequence). Trimming cost V 3 bases and J 0 bases, with 18 bases left between them.

The chain combines TRBV5-1 with TRBJ1-1, with TRBD1 identical over 9 bases. Germline V gene data show CDR1 as SGHRS and CDR2 as YFSETQ. The CDR3 extends over 13 amino acids. The V gene end was trimmed by 7 bases and the J gene end by 5 bases; junction bases not matched to a gene: 6. Here the CDR3 reads CASQADRGTEAFF. The CDR3 DNA sequence: TGCGCCAGCCAAGCGGACAGGGGAACTGAAGCTTTCTTT. The whole variable domain, filled in from reference TRBV5-1 and TRBJ1-1, reads KAGVTQTPRYLIKTRGQQVTLSCSPISGHRSVSWYQQTPGQGLQFLFEYFSETQRNKGNFPGRFSGRQFSNSRSEMNVSTLELGDSALYLCASQADRGTEAFFGQGTRLTVV.

V usage is TRBV28 and J usage is TRBJ1-1, with D possibly being TRBD1 (5 bases). The CDR3 is 12 residues long. CDR1 is MDHEN, CDR2 SYDVKM, per germline. V was clipped by 3 bases and J by 9 bases, with 11 bases between them. The CDR3: CASSLGGSQAFF. The CDR3 DNA reads as TGTGCCAGCAGTTTGGGGGGGAGCCAAGCTTTCTTT.

The chain carries TRBV6-5 and TRBJ2-1, with D maybe TRBD2 (5 bases). Deletions cut 7 bases from V and 7 bases from J, with 8 bases between. The CDR3 spans 11 residues. Germline values: CDR1 MNHEY, CDR2 SVGAGI. CDR3 sequence reads: CASIRENEQFF. Here the CDR3 DNA reads TGTGCCAGCATAAGGGAGAATGAGCAGTTCTTC.

The J gene is TRBJ1-2, the V gene TRBV6-6, with 8 bases fitting TRBD1. Germline lookup yields CDR1 MNHNY and CDR2 SVGAGI (reference sequence). The J segment lost 6 bases and the V segment lost 4 bases, leaving 4 bases of the junction unmatched. The CDR3 runs to 13 residues. CDR3 nucleotides: TGTGCCAGCAGTTTGGGACAGGATGATGGCTACACCTTC. It yields the protein CASSLGQDDGYTF.

The chain links TRBV18 to TRBJ2-7, with TRBD2 matching over 7 bases. CDR1 KGHSH and CDR2 LQKENI come from the germline V gene. With 5 bases clipped from V and 5 bases from J, the junction kept 12 bases outside the gene matches. The CDR3 extends over 15 amino acids. The CDR3 DNA reads as TGTGCCAGCTCAAAATCGGCGGGAGTCAACAACGAGCAGTACTTC. It yields the protein CASSKSAGVNNEQYF.

The chain couples TRBV3-1 (or the pseudogene TRBV3-2) to TRBJ1-4, with unresolved D. Germline-derived CDR1 and CDR2 are LGHDT and YNNKEL (reference sequence). Trimming removed 1 base at V and 8 bases at J, with 14 bases between. The CDR3 totals 15 residues. The CDR3 nucleotides are TGTGCCAGCAGCCAAGTAGGAAGACGGGAAGAAAAACTGTTTTTT. It codes for CASSQVGRREEKLFF.